These 26 T cell receptor beta chains originate from one sample sequenced in a study of cytomegalovirus exposure and HLA in healthy donors. Vbeta (60) and Jbeta (13) primers were used in the PCR. The repertoire was sequenced with immunoSEQ multiplex PCR; TCRdb's copy has only in-frame clones and lacks some. The table includes about 130,000 clones, over 70% detected once. Material: PBMCs. Receptor source: a young man in good health and CMV-seronegative.

In its sample, this clone was seen a few times. V usage is TRBV14 and J usage is TRBJ1-5; the D is unclear. This CDR3 has 14 residues. Per the germline V gene, CDR1 is SGHDN and CDR2 is FVKESK. Trimming shortened V by 4 bases and J by 2 bases, and 9 bases separated the two germline ends. CDR3 protein: CASSPGMGNQPQHF. The CDR3 region has the DNA TGTGCCAGCAGCCCCGGGATGGGCAATCAGCCCCAGCATTTT.

The chain joins TRBV11-3 to TRBJ2-3; 11 bases agree with TRBD2. The junction had 6 bases not matched to a gene; V was cut back by 1 base and J by 3 bases. Looked up from germline, CDR1 is SGHNT and CDR2 is YENEEA. The CDR3 spans 17 residues. The CDR3 reads CASSLVTSGSRTDTQYF. The CDR3 coding sequence is TGTGCCAGCAGCTTAGTCACTAGCGGGAGTAGGACAGATACGCAGTATTTT.

V usage is TRBV5-6 and J usage is TRBJ1-1; TRBD1 matches at 7 bases. V lost 5 bases and J lost 13; bases outside the gene matches: 8. The germline CDR1 and CDR2 sequences are SGHDT and YYEEEE. There are 11 residues in the CDR3. The CDR3 region has the DNA TGTGCCAGCAGTCTACAGGGGTGGGTTTTCTTT. This translates into CASSLQGWVFF.

The chain employs TRBV7-8 and TRBJ2-1, with 11 bases identical to TRBD2. Germline values: CDR1 SGHVS, CDR2 FQNEAQ. This CDR3 spans 15 amino acids. Unmatched junction bases numbered 3, after V lost 3 bases and J lost 5 bases. Here the CDR3 reads CASSFGGLADNEQFF. In nucleotides, the CDR3 is TGTGCCAGCAGCTTTGGGGGACTAGCGGACAATGAGCAGTTCTTC.

This clone has only one observation. The rearrangement joins TRBV7-9 to TRBJ1-4; 9 bases align to TRBD1. From germline, CDR1 is SEHNR and CDR2 FQNEAQ (reference sequence). After removal of 4 bases from V and 7 bases from J, the junction contained 7 bases not matched to a gene. The CDR3 sequence is 15 residues long. CDR3 sequence: CASSSDPTGGEKLFF. The CDR3 DNA follows: TGTGCCAGCAGCTCCGACCCGACAGGGGGTGAAAAACTGTTTTTT. Together with reference TRBV7-9 and TRBJ1-4, the CDR3 gives the full variable domain: DTGVSQNPRHKITKRGQNVTFRCDPISEHNRLYWYRQTLGQGPEFLTYFQNEAQLEKSRLLSDRFSAERPKGSFSTLEIQRTEQGDSAMYLCASSSDPTGGEKLFFGSGTQLSVL.

This clone was seen a single time. The rearrangement links TRBV6-5 to TRBJ2-1; D perhaps matches TRBD1 (6 bases). The CDR3 is 14 amino acids. The ends were cut back, 7 bases at V and 2 bases at J, with 12 bases in the middle. The germline V gene encodes CDR1 MNHEY and CDR2 SVGAGI. The CDR3 here is CASTVQGPYNEQFF. The CDR3 nucleotides are TGTGCCAGCACCGTACAGGGCCCCTACAATGAGCAGTTCTTC.

The chain carries TRBV5-4 and TRBJ2-5; the match to TRBD2 covers 9 bases. The CDR3 is 16 amino acids. Germline V gene lookup returns CDR1 SGHNT and CDR2 YYREEE (reference sequence). J gave up 3 bases and V 4 bases, and 10 bases lay outside the gene matches. Here the CDR3 reads CASSITGPSGKETQYF. DNA for the CDR3: TGTGCCAGCAGCATCACGGGGCCTAGCGGGAAAGAGACCCAGTACTTC.

Of note for this clone: A read error may account for a junction end that differs from germline. This chain links TRBV19 with TRBJ2-3; TRBD2 matches 7 bases. Germline V lookup: CDR1 LNHDA, CDR2 SQIVND (reference sequence). There are 14 residues in the CDR3. Written as DNA, the CDR3 is TGTGCCAGCAGTATCGGACTAGTCACAGATACGCAGTATTTT. This sequence encodes CASSIGLVTDTQYF.

The genes are TRBV7-2 and TRBJ2-3; perhaps TRBD1 as D (5 bases). The length of the CDR3 is 12 residues. Germline V gene data show CDR1 as SGHTA and CDR2 as FQGNSA. V gave up 7 bases and J gave up 6 bases, with 11 bases separating them. CDR3 in amino acids: CASNPGADTQYF. The CDR3 DNA reads as TGTGCCAGCAACCCTGGGGCCGATACGCAGTATTTT.

This clone is judged medium-sized. CDR3 DNA sequence: TGTGCCAGCAGCTCGGGAAACACCATATATTTT. It codes for CASSSGNTIYF. This chain connects TRBV7-9 to TRBJ1-3; D remains unclear. The V end was cut by 4 bases, the J end by 4 bases, with 2 bases between. The CDR3 is made up of 11 amino acids. CDR1 is SEHNR, CDR2 FQNEAQ, per germline (reference sequence).

The chain uses TRBV19 and TRBJ1-2, with D possibly matching TRBD1 (6 bases). Germline V gene sequence: CDR1 LNHDA, CDR2 SQIVND (reference sequence). The CDR3 covers 14 residues. V lost 3 bases, J lost 2 bases, and 10 bases lay in between. CDR3 loop: CASSIQGPNYGYTF. The DNA for the CDR3 is TGTGCCAGTAGTATCCAGGGGCCGAACTATGGCTACACCTTC.

The V gene is TRBV7-9, the J gene TRBJ2-7, with 8 bases fitting TRBD1. Germline trimming cut 2 bases from V and 0 bases from J; bases unmatched to any gene: 0. Germline V gives CDR1 SEHNR, CDR2 FQNEAQ (reference sequence). This CDR3 is built from 14 residues. Here the CDR3 reads CASSLTGGSYEQYF. CDR3 DNA sequence: TGTGCCAGCAGCTTAACAGGGGGCTCCTACGAGCAGTACTTC.

This clone is a singleton in its sample. V gene TRBV9 combines with J gene TRBJ1-1, with TRBD1 matching 8 bases. V gave up 2 bases and J gave up 5 bases; unmatched junction bases: 8. Germline V gives CDR1 SGDLS, CDR2 YYNGEE. CDR3 length: 15 residues. Written as DNA, the CDR3 is TGTGCCAGCAGCGTCGGACAGGGAGTAGGTACTGAAGCTTTCTTT. Translating it yields CASSVGQGVGTEAFF.

The chain links TRBV28 to TRBJ2-3, with 12 bases fitting TRBD2. V was clipped by 4 bases and J by 3 bases; unmatched bases: 8. Germline lookup yields CDR1 MDHEN and CDR2 SYDVKM. The length of the CDR3 is 17 residues. The DNA for the CDR3 is TGTGCCAGCAGTTCCCGACTAGCGGGAGAGGTAACAGATACGCAGTATTTT. This translates into CASSSRLAGEVTDTQYF. The full variable domain, completed using reference TRBV28 and TRBJ2-3, is DVKVTQSSRYLVKRTGEKVFLECVQDMDHENMFWYRQDPGLGLRLIYFSYDVKMKEKGDIPEGYSVSREKKERFSLILESASTNQTSMYLCASSSRLAGEVTDTQYFGPGTRLTVL.

The V and J genes are TRBV7-8 and TRBJ2-3; D is unclear. Germline V gene lookup returns CDR1 SGHVS and CDR2 FQNEAQ. The V end lost 7 bases, the J end lost 2 bases, and 13 bases lay between the germline ends. The CDR3 runs 14 residues. The CDR3 DNA sequence: TGTGCCAGCACCCCCTCTGCGGTCACAGATACGCAGTATTTT. It yields the protein CASTPSAVTDTQYF.

This chain links TRBV13 with TRBJ2-1; TRBD2 is a possible D gene (5 bases). The CDR3 extends over 11 amino acids. Deletions cut 8 bases from V and 7 bases from J, with 9 bases between. Germline CDR1 is PRHDT and CDR2 is FYEKMQ (reference sequence). The CDR3 region is CASGRGNEQFF. CDR3 coding DNA: TGTGCCAGCGGCCGGGGAAATGAGCAGTTCTTC.

The chain is built from TRBV7-9 and TRBJ2-1, with 9 bases that match TRBD2. The CDR3 consists of 13 residues. V shed 8 bases, J shed 2 bases, and the junction held 1 base outside the gene matches. In germline, CDR1 is SEHNR, CDR2 FQNEAQ (reference sequence). CDR3 amino acids: CASGGRAYNEQFF. Here the CDR3 DNA reads TGTGCCAGCGGCGGGAGGGCCTACAATGAGCAGTTCTTC.

The chain carries TRBV18 and TRBJ2-5; 9 bases fit TRBD1. J lost 3 bases, V lost 2 bases, and 4 bases had no gene match. CDR3 size: 15 residues. The germline gives CDR1 KGHSH, CDR2 LQKENI. CDR3 DNA: TGTGCCAGCTCACCAACCCGGGACAGGGAAGAGACCCAGTACTTC. Protein sequence: CASSPTRDREETQYF.

V and J are TRBV6-5 and TRBJ1-1; D gene ambiguous. V lost 6 bases, J lost 0 bases, and 8 bases lay in between. From germline, CDR1 is MNHEY and CDR2 SVGAGI. The CDR3 contains 13 residues. Written as DNA, the CDR3 is TGTGCCAGCAGCCGCGATCTGAACACTGAAGCTTTCTTT. Translation: CASSRDLNTEAFF.

The rearrangement uses TRBV5-1 and TRBJ2-3, with 9 bases identical to TRBD1. With 0 bases clipped from V and 1 base from J, the junction kept 9 bases outside the gene matches. Germline-derived CDR1 and CDR2 are SGHRS and YFSETQ. CDR3 size: 18 residues. This CDR3 reads CASSLGTGVRVGTDTQYF. CDR3 DNA sequence: TGCGCCAGCAGCTTGGGGACAGGGGTTCGGGTGGGCACAGATACGCAGTATTTT.

The chain joins TRBV28 to TRBJ2-7; D uncertain. This CDR3 has 14 amino acids. V lost 10 bases and J 1 base, leaving 17 bases between the germline ends. Germline CDR1 is MDHEN and CDR2 is SYDVKM. The CDR3 nucleotides are TGTGCCATCGGCCGGGTCACACTGTCCTACGAGCAGTACTTC. This sequence encodes CAIGRVTLSYEQYF.

V gene TRBV5-1 combines with J gene TRBJ2-7, with D unresolved. CDR3 length equals 13 residues. Per the germline V gene, CDR1 is SGHRS and CDR2 is YFSETQ. V was pared by 0 bases and J by 3 bases, with 7 bases between. In DNA form, the CDR3 reads TGCGCCAGCAGCTTGGGGCACAGCTACGAGCAGTACTTC. It specifies CASSLGHSYEQYF.

This chain uses TRBV7-8 with TRBJ2-5; D unclear. The CDR3 has 14 residues. From germline, CDR1 is SGHVS and CDR2 FQNEAQ. V lost 0 bases, J lost 7 bases, and 12 bases lay in between. The CDR3 DNA reads as TGTGCCAGCAGCTTAGCCCGGAGTTCCGGGACCCAGTACTTC. Translation gives CASSLARSSGTQYF.

The chain links TRBV20-1 to TRBJ2-5; perhaps TRBD2 as D (6 bases). Gene TRBJ2-7 matches the end of the DNA better, so the J call may be wrong. CDR1 is DFQATT, CDR2 SNEGSKA, per germline (reference sequence). This CDR3 has 11 residues. Here the CDR3 reads CSARRGYEQYF. For the CDR3, the DNA is TGCAGTGCTAGACGGGGGTACGAGCAGTACTTC.

The chain couples TRBV7-2 to TRBJ1-1; a possible D gene is TRBD1 (6 bases). There are 14 residues in the CDR3. Germline lookup yields CDR1 SGHTA and CDR2 FQGNSA. V was clipped by 1 base and J by 4 bases, with 10 bases between them. The CDR3 DNA reads TGTGCCAGCAGCTTAGACAGGGTGGGCACTGAAGCTTTCTTT. Protein product: CASSLDRVGTEAFF.

The chain combines TRBV9 with TRBJ1-4, with 7 bases lining up with TRBD1. The CDR3 consists of 15 residues. The V and J ends lost 4 bases and 6 bases, in that order; junction bases with no gene match: 9. Per germline, CDR1 SGDLS and CDR2 YYNGEE. In nucleotides, the CDR3 is TGTGCCAGCAGCCCCTACAGGGGCTGGGATGAAAAACTGTTTTTT. As protein: CASSPYRGWDEKLFF.